These 13 T cell receptor beta chains were all obtained from the same sample, sequenced in a study of control samples from healthy donors and cancer patients. Data came from immunoSEQ multiplex PCR; TCRdb stores just in-frame clones and leaves some out. The sample contains 230,000 or so clones, over 90% of which appear only once. The sequencing sample was made of blood. All receptors derive from a man aged 50 or older in good health.

Worth noting for this clone: Compared with germline, one end of the junction differs, possibly owing to a read error. The CDR3 bases are TGCGCCAGCAGCTTGGGGGCCGGGACAGGGGACGACCAGTACTTC. As protein: CASSLGAGTGDDQYF. The chain employs TRBV5-1 and TRBJ2-7; TRBD1 matches at 10 bases. The CDR3 covers 15 residues. CDR1 and CDR2 (germline): SGHRS, YFSETQ.

This clone appeared a single time. DNA of the CDR3: TGTGCCAGCAGCCAAGTAGGCCGGCTGGAAGCGACCCAGTACTTC. Translation gives CASSQVGRLEATQYF. The V and J genes are TRBV14 and TRBJ2-5; D remains unclear. The CDR3 loop spans 15 amino acids. Germline CDR1 SGHDN, CDR2 FVKESK. Trimming cost V 1 base and J 7 bases, with 16 bases left between them.

The chain joins TRBV3-1 (or the pseudogene TRBV3-2) to TRBJ1-5; D gene unclear. Germline CDR1 reads LGHDT; CDR2 reads YNNKEL (reference sequence). Trimming removed 6 bases at V and 5 bases at J, with 8 bases between. The CDR3 extends over 12 amino acids. CDR3 DNA: TGTGCCAGCAGTGCTGGGGATCAGCCCCAGCATTTT. Translation gives CASSAGDQPQHF.

The chain carries TRBV7-8 and TRBJ1-4; D not certain. Trimming removed 5 bases from V and 8 bases from J, with 12 bases in between. In germline, CDR1 is SGHVS, CDR2 FQNEAQ. The CDR3 loop spans 13 amino acids. The CDR3 here is CASSPTEQEKLFF. As DNA, the CDR3 is TGTGCCAGCAGCCCGACGGAACAGGAAAAACTGTTTTTT. Supplemented by reference TRBV7-8 and TRBJ1-4, the full variable domain reads GAGVSQSPRYKVAKRGQDVALRCDPISGHVSLFWYQQALGQGPEFLTYFQNEAQLDKSGLPSDRFFAERPEGSVSTLKIQRTQQEDSAVYLCASSPTEQEKLFFGSGTQLSVL.

The chain joins TRBV4-1 to TRBJ2-7, with D possibly matching TRBD1 (5 bases). V lost 0 bases, J lost 4 bases, and 16 bases lay in between. The CDR3 loop spans 16 amino acids. Looked up from germline, CDR1 is MGHRA and CDR2 is YSYEKL. The CDR3 sequence: CASSQDFFQGRYEQYF. CDR3 nucleotides: TGCGCCAGCAGCCAAGATTTCTTCCAGGGTAGGTACGAGCAGTACTTC.

The rearrangement uses TRBV5-4 and TRBJ2-2; 13 nucleotides line up with TRBD2. CDR1 and CDR2 (germline): SGHNT, YYREEE (reference sequence). The CDR3 length is 18 residues. The J segment lost 2 bases and the V segment lost 7 bases, leaving 11 bases of the junction unmatched. The CDR3 is CASRPPTSGGLNTGELFF. The CDR3 DNA reads TGTGCCAGCCGACCACCGACTAGCGGGGGGCTTAACACCGGGGAGCTGTTTTTT.

This chain links TRBV5-1 with TRBJ1-2; no definite D call. The CDR3 spans 12 residues. The germline gives CDR1 SGHRS, CDR2 YFSETQ. The V and J ends lost 4 bases and 0 bases respectively, with 4 bases between them. The CDR3, as DNA: TGCGCCAGCAGCACCGCTAACTATGGCTACACCTTC. This translates into CASSTANYGYTF.

This rearrangement joins TRBV5-1 to TRBJ1-4; D is ambiguous. The CDR3 has 15 amino acids. Germline loops: CDR1 SGHRS, CDR2 YFSETQ. Trimming cost V 2 bases and J 8 bases, with 16 bases left between them. The CDR3 DNA reads TGCGCCAGCAGCTTAACCCCTACTAGAGAAGAAAAACTGTTTTTT. Its translation is CASSLTPTREEKLFF.

The chain links TRBV10-3 to TRBJ1-1; D uncertain. CDR1 is ENHRY and CDR2 is SYGVKD in the germline V gene. The ends were cut back, 6 bases at V and 5 bases at J, with 16 bases in the middle. The CDR3 extends over 14 amino acids. The CDR3 here is CAISPTLGGTEAFF. In nucleotides, the CDR3 is TGTGCCATCAGCCCGACACTCGGCGGTACTGAAGCTTTCTTT.

The chain recombines TRBV5-4 with TRBJ1-4, with 9 bases identical to TRBD1. J was trimmed by 8 bases and V by 5 bases; bases with no gene match: 4. The CDR3 sequence is 13 residues long. Germline V gene lookup returns CDR1 SGHNT and CDR2 YYREEE (reference sequence). This chain's CDR3 is CASRGTGNEKLFF. CDR3 nucleotides: TGTGCCAGCAGAGGGACAGGGAACGAAAAACTGTTTTTT.

The gene calls are TRBV5-1 and TRBJ1-1; D uncertain. Trimming cost V 5 bases and J 4 bases, with 15 bases left between them. Germline V gene data show CDR1 as SGHRS and CDR2 as YFSETQ. CDR3 length equals 14 residues. For the CDR3, the DNA is TGCGCCAGCAGGGAACGTCCGGCGGGCACTGAAGCTTTCTTT. It codes for CASRERPAGTEAFF.

This chain uses TRBV2 with TRBJ2-3; the D is unclear. The CDR3 is 17 residues long. The germline V and J ends were trimmed by 6 bases and 4 bases, with 23 bases remaining between them. The germline CDR1 and CDR2 sequences are SNHLY and FYNNEI. The CDR3 spells CASRMGWMIGRPDTQYF. The CDR3 DNA is TGTGCCAGCAGGATGGGGTGGATGATAGGGCGGCCAGATACGCAGTATTTT.

The chain is built from TRBV4-3 and TRBJ2-3, with 7 nucleotides matching TRBD2. The CDR3 loop spans 17 amino acids. Trimming cost V 1 base and J 2 bases; bases outside gene matches: 9. Germline CDR1 and CDR2: LGHNA and YSLEER. The CDR3 reads CASSQAARSGVTDTQYF. CDR3 DNA: TGCGCCAGCAGCCAAGCGGCGCGGAGCGGGGTCACAGATACGCAGTATTTT.